The clone carrying this T cell receptor (beta chain) was seen a single time. Trimming cost V 5 bases and J 0 bases, with 20 bases left between them. CDR1 and CDR2 from the germline V gene are SGDLS and YYNGEE. The CDR3 is made up of 17 amino acids. The data stem from a study of blood T cell repertoires in COVID-19. In the original processing: From reference gene primer amplification, estimates of nucleated cell counts were derived. TCRdb keeps only in-frame clones here, not all; method: immunoSEQ multiplex PCR. V and J calls and clone size are given by that table; D and trimming were obtained from the DNA. The top ten hold about 31% of the sample, which has about 63,000 clones, approximately 79% seen once.

The chain joins TRBV9 to TRBJ1-1; a possible D gene is TRBD1 (5 bases). The sample consisted of peripheral blood. The sequence came from a human donor in a cohort sampled during active COVID-19. The CDR3 region is CASSPRVGPGMNTEAFF. For the CDR3, the DNA is TGTGCCAGCAGTCCCAGGGTGGGGCCCGGAATGAACACTGAAGCTTTCTTT.